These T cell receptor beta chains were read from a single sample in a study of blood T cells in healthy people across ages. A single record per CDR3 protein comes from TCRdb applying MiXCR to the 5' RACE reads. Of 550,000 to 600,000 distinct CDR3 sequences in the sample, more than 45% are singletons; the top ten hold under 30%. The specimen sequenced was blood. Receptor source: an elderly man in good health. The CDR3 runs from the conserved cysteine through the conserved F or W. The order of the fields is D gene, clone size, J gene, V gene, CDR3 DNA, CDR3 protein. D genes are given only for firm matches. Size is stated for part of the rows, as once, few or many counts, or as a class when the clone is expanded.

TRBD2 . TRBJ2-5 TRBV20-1 TGCAGTGCTACATCCCCCGGGACTAGCAGTGGAGAGCAGTACTTC CSATSPGTSSGEQYF
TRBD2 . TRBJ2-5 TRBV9 TGTGCCAGCAGCGTAGTTGGACTAGCGGAAGAGACCCAGTACTTC CASSVVGLAEETQYF
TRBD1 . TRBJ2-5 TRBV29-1 TGCAGCGTTGCCGGGACAGCCCAAGAGACCCAGTACTTC CSVAGTAQETQYF
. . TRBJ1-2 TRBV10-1 TGCGCCAGCAGGACTAACTATGGCTACACCTTC CASRTNYGYTF
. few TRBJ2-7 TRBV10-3 TGTGCCATCAACCTAGACGGGGACTCCTACGAGCAGTACTTC CAINLDGDSYEQYF
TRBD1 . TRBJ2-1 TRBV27 TGTGCCAGCAGTCGCGACAGGGACCTCTACAATGAGCAGTTCTTC CASSRDRDLYNEQFF
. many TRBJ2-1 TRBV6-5 TGTGCCAGCAGTTACGATCCGGGTCGGGATGAGCAGTTCTTC CASSYDPGRDEQFF
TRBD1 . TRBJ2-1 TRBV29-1 TGCAGCGTTGAAGTCGGGACAGACCCCTACGAGCAGTTCTTC CSVEVGTDPYEQFF
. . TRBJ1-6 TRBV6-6 TGTGCCAGCAGTCCAGGGGAGGCTTATAATTCACCCCTCCACTTT CASSPGEAYNSPLHF
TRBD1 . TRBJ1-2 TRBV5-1 TGCGCCAGCTGCCCTCCGAGTGGGACAGGAATTGGCTACACCTTC CASCPPSGTGIGYTF
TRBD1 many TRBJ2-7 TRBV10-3 TGTGCCATCAGTTCCGGGACAGCGAGTTACGAGCAGTACTTC CAISSGTASYEQYF
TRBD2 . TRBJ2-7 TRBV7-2 TGTGCCAGCAGCCCCCGGGAGGGCTTCTACGAGCAGTACTTC CASSPREGFYEQYF
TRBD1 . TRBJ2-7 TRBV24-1 TGTGCCACCAGTGATGCGAAAAGTGACAGGGCCCTCTACGAGCAGTACTTC CATSDAKSDRALYEQYF
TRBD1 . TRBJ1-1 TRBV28 TGTGCCAGCAGCCTAGGACAGGACGGGAACACTGAAGCTTTCTTT CASSLGQDGNTEAFF
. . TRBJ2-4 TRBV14 TGTGCCAGCAGCCCGAGCAGAACCAAAAACATTCAGTACTTC CASSPSRTKNIQYF